These 17 T cell receptor beta chains were sequenced from one sample in a study of blood T cell repertoires in COVID-19. Sequencing was performed with immunoSEQ multiplex PCR; in TCRdb, only in-frame clones are kept and a portion is missing. Among under 250,000 clones, under 90% were seen once, and the ten largest hold 11%. Specimen: peripheral blood. These receptors originate from a man in his fifties with COVID-19, enrolled during active disease.

The chain carries TRBV10-1 and TRBJ1-1, with TRBD1 matching over 11 bases. Trimming cost V 4 bases and J 1 base; bases outside gene matches: 2. The CDR3 totals 15 residues. Per the germline V gene, CDR1 is WNHNN and CDR2 is SYGVQD (reference sequence). DNA for the CDR3: TGCGCCAGCAGTGCCGGACAGGGGGCGAACACTGAAGCTTTCTTT. Protein sequence: CASSAGQGANTEAFF.

The chain carries TRBV19 and TRBJ2-4, with 9 bases that match TRBD1. Per the germline V gene, CDR1 is LNHDA and CDR2 is SQIVND (reference sequence). This CDR3 spans 16 amino acids. With V trimmed by 8 bases and J by 1 base, 9 bases remained unmatched. CDR3 residues: CASSYRGRVAKNIQYF. The CDR3 DNA sequence: TGTGCCAGTTCTTACAGGGGGCGCGTGGCCAAAAACATTCAGTACTTC. Drawing the rest from reference TRBV19 and TRBJ2-4, the complete variable domain is DGGITQSPKYLFRKEGQNVTLSCEQNLNHDAMYWYRQDPGQGLRLIYYSQIVNDFQKGDIAEGYSVSREKKESFPLTVTSAQKNPTAFYLCASSYRGRVAKNIQYFGAGTRLSVL.

The chain uses TRBV25-1 and TRBJ2-2, with D unclear. CDR1 MGHDK and CDR2 SYGVNS come from the germline V gene. V lost 3 bases and J 4 bases, leaving 9 bases between the germline ends. The CDR3 covers 14 residues. The CDR3 loop reads CASSDLATTGELFF. Written as DNA, the CDR3 is TGTGCCAGCAGTGATTTGGCAACCACCGGGGAGCTGTTTTTT.

Here the CDR3 DNA reads TGTGCCAGCAGCTTAGCGTTGGGGGAGGCAGATACGCAGTATTTT. Its translation is CASSLALGEADTQYF. This chain connects TRBV7-9 to TRBJ2-3; TRBD2 might be the D (6 bases). Germline loops: CDR1 SEHNR, CDR2 FQNEAQ (reference sequence). CDR3 length: 15 residues. V was trimmed by 0 bases and J by 4 bases, leaving 11 bases between them.

The chain is built from TRBV6-5 and TRBJ2-5; unclear D gene. The germline V gene has CDR1 MNHEY and CDR2 SVGAGI. This CDR3 is 12 amino acids long. Trimming stripped 0 bases from V and 5 bases from J, with 4 bases between. CDR3: CASSYSGETQYF. CDR3 coding DNA: TGTGCCAGCAGTTACTCCGGGGAGACCCAGTACTTC.

V and J are TRBV5-1 and TRBJ2-7, with 11 bases that match TRBD1. This CDR3 region has 14 residues. Trimming took 4 bases from V and 2 from J; bases not matched to a gene: 2. CDR1 is SGHRS, CDR2 YFSETQ, per germline. DNA for the CDR3: TGCGCCAGCAGCGGACAGGGGGCGACCTACGAGCAGTACTTC. It codes for CASSGQGATYEQYF.

This chain joins TRBV6-2 or TRBV6-3 and TRBJ2-6, with 9 bases matching TRBD1. The CDR3 consists of 18 residues. Trimming removed 5 bases from V and 0 bases from J; junction bases left unmatched: 8. CDR1 and CDR2 from the germline V gene are MNHEY and SVGEGT. The CDR3 DNA follows: TGTGCCAGCAGTACCGCACAGGGGGCTCTCTCTGGGGCCAACGTCCTGACTTTC. This codes for CASSTAQGALSGANVLTF.

V is TRBV4-1 and J is TRBJ2-1; 14 bases match TRBD2. The germline V gene encodes CDR1 MGHRA and CDR2 YSYEKL. The trim removed 4 bases at V and 5 bases at J, leaving 7 bases unmatched. The CDR3 length is 17 residues. The CDR3 DNA reads TGCGCCAGCAGCCTAGGGACTAGCGGGAGTCCCAACAATGAGCAGTTCTTC. As protein: CASSLGTSGSPNNEQFF.

The V gene is TRBV19, the J gene TRBJ1-5; 7 nucleotides line up with TRBD1. This CDR3 is built from 15 residues. Trimming cost V 7 bases and J 0 bases; bases outside gene matches: 6. The germline CDR1 and CDR2 sequences are LNHDA and SQIVND (reference sequence). CDR3 protein: CASKGQNYSNQPQHF. As DNA, the CDR3 is TGTGCCAGTAAGGGACAGAACTATAGCAATCAGCCCCAGCATTTT.

The chain links TRBV19 to TRBJ1-1; no clear D gene. Germline lookup yields CDR1 LNHDA and CDR2 SQIVND (reference sequence). CDR3 length equals 13 residues. Trimming took off 6 bases at V and 0 bases at J, with 8 bases between the two ends. DNA for the CDR3: TGTGCCAGTAGCAATCAGATGAACACTGAAGCTTTCTTT. Its translation: CASSNQMNTEAFF. Full variable domain (rest looked up from reference TRBV19 and TRBJ1-1): DGGITQSPKYLFRKEGQNVTLSCEQNLNHDAMYWYRQDPGQGLRLIYYSQIVNDFQKGDIAEGYSVSREKKESFPLTVTSAQKNPTAFYLCASSNQMNTEAFFGQGTRLTVV.

The chain recombines TRBV27 with TRBJ2-7; D not resolved. In germline, CDR1 is MNHEY, CDR2 SMNVEV (reference sequence). The germline V and J ends were trimmed by 4 bases and 0 bases, with 10 bases remaining between them. This CDR3 comprises 14 residues. Written as DNA, the CDR3 is TGTGCCAGCAGTTCCCCGAGTATCTCCTACGAGCAGTACTTC. Protein product: CASSSPSISYEQYF.

This sequence joins TRBV4-1 and TRBJ1-2; no firm D call. Germline CDR1 and CDR2: MGHRA and YSYEKL. The ends were cut back, 8 bases at V and 2 bases at J, with 18 bases in the middle. The CDR3 runs to 15 residues. The CDR3 sequence: CASGGVGYLNYGYTF. The CDR3 DNA follows: TGCGCCAGCGGTGGAGTAGGCTACTTGAACTATGGCTACACCTTC.

The chain links TRBV5-6 to TRBJ1-3; TRBD1 might be the D (6 bases). The germline V gene has CDR1 SGHDT and CDR2 YYEEEE. This CDR3 has 15 residues. The germline V and J ends were trimmed by 4 bases and 0 bases, with 11 bases remaining between them. CDR3 residues: CASSPDRNSGNTIYF. The CDR3 coding sequence is TGTGCCAGCAGCCCTGACAGGAACTCTGGAAACACCATATATTTT.

This sequence joins TRBV21-1 and TRBJ1-5; no check of the table's D call, TRBD1, against the DNA was made. TRBV21-1 represents a pseudogene. This CDR3 comprises 16 residues. This CDR3 reads CASSKVKGGSNQPQHF. The CDR3 region has the DNA TGTGCCAGCAGCAAAGTGAAAGGGGGTAGCAATCAGCCCCAGCATTTT.

J is TRBJ2-1 and V is TRBV2; TRBD2 matches at 12 bases. This CDR3 spans 15 amino acids. Germline V gene lookup returns CDR1 SNHLY and CDR2 FYNNEI. Germline trimming cut 2 bases from V and 8 bases from J; bases unmatched to any gene: 4. The CDR3 protein is CASSESLAGGDEQFF. CDR3 coding DNA: TGTGCCAGCAGTGAAAGTCTAGCGGGAGGGGATGAGCAGTTCTTC.

The chain has TRBV7-2 and TRBJ2-7; 8 positions match TRBD2. This CDR3 has 14 amino acids. Per germline, CDR1 SGHTA and CDR2 FQGNSA. J lost 5 bases, V lost 5 bases, and 8 bases had no gene match. The CDR3 DNA sequence: TGTGCCAGCAGCCCTCGGGGGGGAGGCGACGAGCAGTACTTC. This encodes CASSPRGGGDEQYF.

The chain joins TRBV28 to TRBJ1-5; D gene ambiguous. The CDR3 is made up of 13 amino acids. V was trimmed by 5 bases and J by 6 bases, leaving 11 bases between them. Per germline, CDR1 MDHEN and CDR2 SYDVKM. In DNA form, the CDR3 reads TGTGCCAGCAGTCGGGGTTTCGGTCAGCCCCAGCATTTT. Protein product: CASSRGFGQPQHF.